This T cell receptor beta chain was recorded in a study of identical twins. The authors used template switching to add a universal primer site and gave cDNA unique molecular identifiers. TCRdb reanalysed the 5' RACE reads using MiXCR and keeps one entry per CDR3 protein. The sample consists of 200,000 to 250,000 distinct CDR3 sequences, around 6.9% of them appearing once. Germline V gene lookup returns CDR1 SGHTA and CDR2 FQGNSA. Trimming removed 5 bases at V and 3 bases at J, with 10 bases between. The CDR3 is 13 residues long. Points from the study as a whole: Weaker excess twin sharing was observed in beta out-of-frame sequences. Insertions ran lower in abundant cord blood beta clonotypes, though not in memory repertoires. Out-of-frame alpha sequences common to twins exhibited a surplus of low generation probability.

This clonotype was counted at least ten times. Its specificity is unknown. The sample was also linked to a second study, of yellow fever vaccine responses in identical twins.

Sequencing was performed on memory (CD45RO+) T cells sorted from blood. This TCR derives from a woman aged 18-35 years in good health. The chain couples TRBV7-2 to TRBJ1-1; the D is unclear. CDR3 loop: CASSRERDTEAFF. The CDR3 DNA sequence: TGTGCCAGCAGCCGGGAGAGGGACACTGAAGCTTTCTTT.